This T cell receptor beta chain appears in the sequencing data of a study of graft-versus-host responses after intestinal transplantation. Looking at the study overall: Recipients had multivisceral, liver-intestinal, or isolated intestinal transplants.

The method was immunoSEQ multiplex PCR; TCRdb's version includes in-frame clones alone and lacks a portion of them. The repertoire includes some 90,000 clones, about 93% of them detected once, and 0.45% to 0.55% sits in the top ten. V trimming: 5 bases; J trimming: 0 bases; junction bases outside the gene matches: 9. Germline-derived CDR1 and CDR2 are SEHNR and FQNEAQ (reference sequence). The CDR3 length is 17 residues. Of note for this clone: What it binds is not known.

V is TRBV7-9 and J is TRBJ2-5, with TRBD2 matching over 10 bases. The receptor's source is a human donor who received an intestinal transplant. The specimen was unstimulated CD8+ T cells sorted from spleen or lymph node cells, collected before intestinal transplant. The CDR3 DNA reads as TGTGCCAGCAGCCCGCAGCGGGAGGGCGGGTACCAAGAGACCCAGTACTTC. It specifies CASSPQREGGYQETQYF.